Below are 17 T cell receptor beta chains sequenced from a single sample in a study of T cell changes during pregnancy in multiple sclerosis. Only in-frame clones appear in the TCRdb table, and some are missing; sequencing was by immunoSEQ multiplex PCR. The sample records tens of thousands of clones, around 90% being singletons. Source: peripheral blood, taken before pregnancy. Receptor source: a female donor with multiple sclerosis, enrolled in a pregnancy study.

The chain combines TRBV4-1 with TRBJ2-2; no reliable D call. The CDR3 is 14 amino acids. The V end lost 0 bases, the J end lost 4 bases, and 6 bases lay between the germline ends. Germline V gene data show CDR1 as MGHRA and CDR2 as YSYEKL. DNA of the CDR3: TGCGCCAGCAGCCAAGAAAAGCGCACCGGGGAGCTGTTTTTT. This sequence encodes CASSQEKRTGELFF.

This chain links TRBV11-2 with TRBJ1-1, with D possibly being TRBD1 (5 bases). V lost 6 bases to trimming and J lost 0 bases, with 11 bases between them. Germline values: CDR1 SGHAT, CDR2 FQNNGV. CDR3 length: 14 amino acids. CDR3 sequence reads: CASRSGTLNTEAFF. The CDR3 DNA reads as TGTGCCAGCAGGTCTGGGACTTTGAACACTGAAGCTTTCTTT. The whole variable domain, filled in from reference TRBV11-2 and TRBJ1-1, reads EAGVAQSPRYKIIEKRQSVAFWCNPISGHATLYWYQQILGQGPKLLIQFQNNGVVDDSQLPKDRFSAERLKGVDSTLKIQPAKLEDSAVYLCASRSGTLNTEAFFGQGTRLTVV.

The chain links TRBV7-9 to TRBJ2-7; TRBD2 aligns across 8 bases. This CDR3 is built from 15 residues. V dropped 3 bases and J dropped 0; count of bases not matched to a gene: 4. Germline values: CDR1 SEHNR, CDR2 FQNEAQ (reference sequence). CDR3: CASSLRAGGSYEQYF. The CDR3 DNA is TGTGCCAGCAGCTTGAGGGCGGGGGGCTCCTACGAGCAGTACTTC.

V and J are TRBV4-3 and TRBJ2-1; TRBD2 matches 10 bases. This CDR3 spans 21 amino acids. In germline, CDR1 is LGHNA, CDR2 YSLEER. The ends lost 0 bases at V and 0 bases at J; junction bases unmatched: 14. CDR3 coding DNA: TGCGCCAGCAGCCAAGAATTAGGGCGGGGACTAGCGCGGAGCTCCTACAATGAGCAGTTCTTC. This encodes CASSQELGRGLARSSYNEQFF.

The chain employs TRBV18 and TRBJ1-1; 8 bases are shared with TRBD1. The V gene's germline CDR1 is KGHSH and CDR2 LQKENI. After removal of 4 bases from V and 10 bases from J, the junction contained 8 bases not matched to a gene. The CDR3 totals 13 residues. In DNA, the CDR3 is TGTGCCAGCTCACGACAGGGGAAGGAGGGAGCTTTCTTT. It translates to CASSRQGKEGAFF. Using reference TRBV18 and TRBJ1-1 for the parts outside the CDR3, the full variable domain is NAGVMQNPRHLVRRRGQEARLRCSPMKGHSHVYWYRQLPEEGLKFMVYLQKENIIDESGMPKERFSAEFPKEGPSILRIQQVVRGDSAAYFCASSRQGKEGAFFGQGTRLTVV.

The CDR3 loop reads CASSSYGTSGYEQYF. Here the CDR3 DNA reads TGTGCCAGCAGTTCTTACGGGACTAGCGGCTACGAGCAGTACTTC. The chain has TRBV6-5 and TRBJ2-7; TRBD2 aligns across 11 bases. The V gene's germline CDR1 is MNHEY and CDR2 SVGAGI. V was clipped by 4 bases and J by 3 bases; unmatched bases: 5. The CDR3 has 15 residues.

This clone was counted a few times. This chain uses TRBV4-2 with TRBJ1-1, with D unclear. The CDR3 is made up of 14 amino acids. V lost 1 base and J lost 2, with 8 bases in between. Per germline, CDR1 LGHNA and CDR2 YNFKEQ. CDR3 sequence reads: CASSQVGGNTEAFF. The CDR3 DNA reads as TGTGCCAGCAGCCAAGTTGGAGGTAACACTGAAGCTTTCTTT.

The V and J genes are TRBV10-2 and TRBJ2-2; D is perhaps TRBD2 (6 bases). Trimming removed 4 bases at V and 4 bases at J, with 19 bases between. Germline assignment: CDR1 WSHSY and CDR2 SAAADI. The CDR3 covers 17 residues. The CDR3 reads CASSGVVEGLVTGELFF. The CDR3 DNA reads as TGCGCCAGCAGTGGTGTGGTGGAGGGGTTAGTCACCGGGGAGCTGTTTTTT.

This chain uses TRBV14 with TRBJ2-2; TRBD1 is a possible D gene (5 bases). V dropped 5 bases and J dropped 4 bases, with 11 bases sitting between them. The V gene's germline CDR1 is SGHDN and CDR2 FVKESK. The CDR3 extends over 14 amino acids. CDR3 DNA sequence: TGTGCCAGCAGCGTGCGCCAGGGCACCGGGGAGCTGTTTTTT. Translating gives CASSVRQGTGELFF.

This chain joins TRBV6-1 and TRBJ2-1; 9 bases agree with TRBD1. From germline, CDR1 is MNHNS and CDR2 SASEGT. The CDR3 has 14 amino acids. V lost 4 bases and J lost 8; bases outside the gene matches: 6. The CDR3 is CASSAGDRAHEQFF. As DNA, the CDR3 is TGTGCCAGCAGTGCGGGGGACAGGGCGCATGAGCAGTTCTTC.

This chain connects TRBV7-3 to TRBJ2-2; a possible D gene is TRBD1 (5 bases). The CDR3 length is 16 residues. V was pared by 5 bases and J by 6 bases, with 19 bases between. Germline values: CDR1 SGHTA, CDR2 FQGTGA. The CDR3 here is CASSPYLHQGAGELFF. In DNA form, the CDR3 reads TGTGCCAGCAGCCCTTACCTACATCAGGGTGCCGGGGAGCTGTTTTTT.

The genes are TRBV7-9 and TRBJ2-3, with a tentative D call TRBD1 (6 bases). The CDR3 extends over 15 amino acids. Trimming took 4 bases from V and 4 from J, leaving 15 bases between them. Germline assignment: CDR1 SEHNR and CDR2 FQNEAQ (reference sequence). The CDR3: CASSSEGQRADTQYF. CDR3 sequence (DNA): TGTGCCAGCAGCTCGGAAGGACAGAGGGCAGATACGCAGTATTTT.

The CDR3 spells CASSLDRGTYNSPLHF. The CDR3 bases are TGTGCCAGCAGCTTGGACAGGGGAACCTATAATTCACCCCTCCACTTT. V gene TRBV5-6 combines with J gene TRBJ1-6; 7 bases are a match to TRBD1. The CDR3 runs to 16 residues. From germline, CDR1 is SGHDT and CDR2 YYEEEE. With V trimmed by 0 bases and J by 2 bases, 2 bases remained unmatched.

V usage is TRBV5-1 and J usage is TRBJ1-5; weak D call: TRBD1 (6 bases). Germline V lookup: CDR1 SGHRS, CDR2 YFSETQ. Trimming left V 4 bases short and J 1 base short, with 9 bases between. The CDR3 consists of 14 residues. The CDR3 nucleotides read TGCGCCAGCAGCCCCGGACAGAGCAATCAGCCCCAGCATTTT. This encodes CASSPGQSNQPQHF.

The genes are TRBV2 and TRBJ2-5; 7 bases match TRBD1. Germline CDR1 reads SNHLY; CDR2 reads FYNNEI. The CDR3 is 13 residues long. V was pared by 7 bases and J by 5 bases, with 7 bases of the junction left unmatched. CDR3 sequence: CASNLDRLETQYF. The CDR3 bases are TGTGCCAGCAATCTGGACAGGCTGGAGACCCAGTACTTC. Full variable domain (remainder filled in from reference TRBV2 and TRBJ2-5): EPEVTQTPSHQVTQMGQEVILRCVPISNHLYFYWYRQILGQKVEFLVSFYNNEISEKSEIFDDQFSVERPDGSNFTLKIRSTKLEDSAMYFCASNLDRLETQYFGPGTRLLVL.

V and J are TRBV5-4 and TRBJ1-1; possibly TRBD1 for D (6 bases). The CDR3 spans 18 residues. The V gene's germline CDR1 is SGHNT and CDR2 YYREEE (reference sequence). The V end was cut by 1 base, the J end by 5 bases, with 24 bases between. CDR3 region: CASSLWGGLTGLDTEAFF. CDR3 coding DNA: TGTGCCAGCAGCTTGTGGGGGGGGCTGACAGGTCTCGATACTGAAGCTTTCTTT.

This chain joins TRBV7-2 and TRBJ2-7; D possibly corresponds to TRBD1 (6 bases). Per the germline V gene, CDR1 is SGHTA and CDR2 is FQGNSA. Trimming took off 1 base at V and 7 bases at J, with 17 bases between the two ends. The CDR3 loop spans 15 amino acids. The CDR3 DNA sequence: TGTGCCAGCAGCTTAGGGATTTCAGGGGCCGCAGAGCAGTACTTC. It is translated as CASSLGISGAAEQYF.